The clone carrying this TCR beta chain was picked up a small number of times. The second PCR ran 7 to 11 cycles with a sample-barcoded 5' primer and J-beta primers. Each CDR3 protein gets one entry after TCRdb re-called the 5' RACE reads with MiXCR. The table has hundreds of thousands of distinct CDR3 sequences, over 20% seen once. The source of the sample is a study of blood T cells in healthy people across ages. The V end lost 9 bases, the J end lost 0 bases, and 12 bases lay between the germline ends. Germline V CDR1 and CDR2: MDHEN, SYDVKM. This CDR3 is 14 amino acids long. The chain carries TRBV28 and TRBJ1-3; no reliable D call. The sample taken for sequencing was blood. The source is a man between 65 and 85 years old in good health. CDR3 DNA sequence: TGTGCCAGTCAAAAAGGGAACTCTGGAAACACCATATATTTT. This sequence encodes CASQKGNSGNTIYF.